This entry concerns a single T cell receptor (beta chain). The PCR ran on 60 Vbeta and 13 Jbeta primers. Original processing notes: About 9.9 million of the about 80 million unique TCR beta chains counted in a later analysis were shared. The assay was immunoSEQ multiplex PCR, and TCRdb's table has in-frame clones only and misses some. V and J calls and clone size follow that table, whereas D and trimming were derived from the DNA. The data contain more than 85,000 clones, roughly 80% of them seen just once; the ten biggest clones take up around 6.6%. The sample belongs to a study of cytomegalovirus exposure and HLA in healthy donors. This sequence was found in a man aged 30 to 45 in good health and CMV-seropositive. The specimen was PBMCs.

The CDR3 coding sequence is TGTGCCAGCAGCTTAGGTCTATACAGGGATAGCAATCAGCCCCAGCATTTT. Translating gives CASSLGLYRDSNQPQHF. The genes are TRBV7-2 and TRBJ1-5, with a weak D call TRBD1 (6 bases). Trimming removed 1 base from V and 0 bases from J, with 13 bases in between. The CDR3 has 17 residues. Germline V gene data show CDR1 as SGHTA and CDR2 as FQGNSA.